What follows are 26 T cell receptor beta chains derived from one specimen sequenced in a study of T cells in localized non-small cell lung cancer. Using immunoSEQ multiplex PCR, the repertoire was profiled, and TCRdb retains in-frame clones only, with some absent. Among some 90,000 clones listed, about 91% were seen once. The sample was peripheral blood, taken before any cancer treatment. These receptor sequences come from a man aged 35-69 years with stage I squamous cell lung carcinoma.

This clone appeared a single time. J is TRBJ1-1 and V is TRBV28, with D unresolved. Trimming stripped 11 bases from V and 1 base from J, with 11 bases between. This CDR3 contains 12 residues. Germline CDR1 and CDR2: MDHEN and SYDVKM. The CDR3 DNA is TGTGCCTACGGAGATAAGAACACTGAAGCTTTCTTT. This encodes CAYGDKNTEAFF.

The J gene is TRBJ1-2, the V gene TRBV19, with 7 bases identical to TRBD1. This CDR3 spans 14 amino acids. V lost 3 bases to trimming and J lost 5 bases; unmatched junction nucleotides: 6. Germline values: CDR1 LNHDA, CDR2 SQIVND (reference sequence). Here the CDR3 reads CASSILAGGYGYTF. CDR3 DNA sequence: TGTGCCAGTAGTATCTTGGCAGGGGGGTATGGCTACACCTTC. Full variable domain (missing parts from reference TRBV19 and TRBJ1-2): DGGITQSPKYLFRKEGQNVTLSCEQNLNHDAMYWYRQDPGQGLRLIYYSQIVNDFQKGDIAEGYSVSREKKESFPLTVTSAQKNPTAFYLCASSILAGGYGYTFGSGTRLTVV.

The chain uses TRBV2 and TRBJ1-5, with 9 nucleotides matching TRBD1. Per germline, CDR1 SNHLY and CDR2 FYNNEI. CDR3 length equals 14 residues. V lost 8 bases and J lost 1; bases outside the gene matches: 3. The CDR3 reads CASPGTGSNQPQHF. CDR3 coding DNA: TGTGCCAGCCCCGGGACAGGGAGCAATCAGCCCCAGCATTTT.

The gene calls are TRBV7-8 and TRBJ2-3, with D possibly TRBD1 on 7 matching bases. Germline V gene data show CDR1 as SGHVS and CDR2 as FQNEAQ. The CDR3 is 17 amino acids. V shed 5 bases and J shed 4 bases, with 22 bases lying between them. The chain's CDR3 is CASSPRKGGGDADTQYF. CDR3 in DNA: TGTGCCAGCAGCCCCCGGAAAGGAGGGGGCGACGCAGATACGCAGTATTTT. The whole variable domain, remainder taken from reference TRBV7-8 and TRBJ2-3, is GAGVSQSPRYKVAKRGQDVALRCDPISGHVSLFWYQQALGQGPEFLTYFQNEAQLDKSGLPSDRFFAERPEGSVSTLKIQRTQQEDSAVYLCASSPRKGGGDADTQYFGPGTRLTVL.

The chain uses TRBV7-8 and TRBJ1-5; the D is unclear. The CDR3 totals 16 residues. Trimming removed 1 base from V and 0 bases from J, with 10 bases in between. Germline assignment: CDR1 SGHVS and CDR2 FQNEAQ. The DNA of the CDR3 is TGTGCCAGCAGCTTAGAGGCTCCTTATAGCAATCAGCCCCAGCATTTT. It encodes CASSLEAPYSNQPQHF.

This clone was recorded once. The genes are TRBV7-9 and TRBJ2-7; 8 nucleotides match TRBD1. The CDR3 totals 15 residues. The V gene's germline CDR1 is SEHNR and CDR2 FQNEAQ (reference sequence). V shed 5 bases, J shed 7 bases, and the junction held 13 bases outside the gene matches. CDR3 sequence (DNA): TGTGCCAGCAGCGCCCGGGACAGGCGTTCGGGGGAGCAGTACTTC. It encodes CASSARDRRSGEQYF.

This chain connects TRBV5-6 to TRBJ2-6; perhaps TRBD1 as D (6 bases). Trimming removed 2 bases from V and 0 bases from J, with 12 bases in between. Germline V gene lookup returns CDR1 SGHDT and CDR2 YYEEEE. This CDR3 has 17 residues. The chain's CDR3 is CASSFVPRGSGANVLTF. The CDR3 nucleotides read TGTGCCAGCAGCTTCGTGCCCAGGGGCTCTGGGGCCAACGTCCTGACTTTC.

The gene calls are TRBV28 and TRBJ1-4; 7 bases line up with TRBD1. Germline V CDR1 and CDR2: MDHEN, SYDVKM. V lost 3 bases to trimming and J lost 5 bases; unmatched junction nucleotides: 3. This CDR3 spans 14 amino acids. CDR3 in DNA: TGTGCCAGCAGTTTGACAGGGAAAAATGAAAAACTGTTTTTT. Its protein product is CASSLTGKNEKLFF.

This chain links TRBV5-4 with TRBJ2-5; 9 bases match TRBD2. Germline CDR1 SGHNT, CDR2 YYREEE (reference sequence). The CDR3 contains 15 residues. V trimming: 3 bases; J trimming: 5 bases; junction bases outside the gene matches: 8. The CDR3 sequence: CASSSQAGGGETQYF. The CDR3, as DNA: TGTGCCAGCAGCTCCCAAGCGGGGGGCGGGGAGACCCAGTACTTC.

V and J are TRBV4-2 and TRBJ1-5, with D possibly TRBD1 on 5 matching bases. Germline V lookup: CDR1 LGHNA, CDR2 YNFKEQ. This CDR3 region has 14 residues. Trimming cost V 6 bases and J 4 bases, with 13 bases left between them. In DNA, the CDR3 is TGTGCCAGCAGTCCCGGGACCTCAAATCAGCCCCAGCATTTT. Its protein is CASSPGTSNQPQHF.

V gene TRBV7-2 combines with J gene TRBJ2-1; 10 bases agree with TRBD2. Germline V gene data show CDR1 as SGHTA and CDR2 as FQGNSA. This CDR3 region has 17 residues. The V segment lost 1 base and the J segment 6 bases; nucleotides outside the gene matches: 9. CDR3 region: CASSLVGRLAGRNEQFF. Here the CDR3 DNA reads TGTGCCAGCAGCTTAGTCGGCCGACTAGCGGGTCGCAATGAGCAGTTCTTC.

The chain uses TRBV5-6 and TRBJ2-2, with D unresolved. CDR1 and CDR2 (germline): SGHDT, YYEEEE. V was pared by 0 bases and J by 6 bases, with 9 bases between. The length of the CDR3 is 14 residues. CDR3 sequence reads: CASSLAPLAGELFF. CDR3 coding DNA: TGTGCCAGCAGCTTGGCTCCCCTTGCCGGGGAGCTGTTTTTT.

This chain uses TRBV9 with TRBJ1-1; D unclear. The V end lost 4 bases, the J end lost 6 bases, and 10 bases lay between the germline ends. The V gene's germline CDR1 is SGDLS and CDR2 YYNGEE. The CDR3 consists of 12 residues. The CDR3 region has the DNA TGTGCCAGCAGCCTTCAGCGGCCTGAAGCTTTCTTT. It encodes CASSLQRPEAFF.

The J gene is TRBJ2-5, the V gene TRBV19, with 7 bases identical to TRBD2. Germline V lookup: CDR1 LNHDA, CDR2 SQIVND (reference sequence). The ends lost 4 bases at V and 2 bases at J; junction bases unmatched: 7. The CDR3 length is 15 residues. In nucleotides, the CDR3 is TGTGCCAGTAGTAGCGTAGGACTAGGGCAAGAGACCCAGTACTTC. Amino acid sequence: CASSSVGLGQETQYF.

The CDR3 bases are TGCAGCGTTATATACAACCAAGAGACCCAGTACTTC. It yields the protein CSVIYNQETQYF. The chain links TRBV29-1 to TRBJ2-5; D call uncertain. V was pared by 5 bases and J by 0 bases, with 7 bases between. CDR1 and CDR2 (germline): SQVTM, ANQGSEA. The CDR3 extends over 12 amino acids.

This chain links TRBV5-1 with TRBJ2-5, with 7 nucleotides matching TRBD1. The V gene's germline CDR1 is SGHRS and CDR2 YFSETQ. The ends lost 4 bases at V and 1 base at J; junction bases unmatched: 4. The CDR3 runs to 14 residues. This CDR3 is CASSPDRLQETQYF. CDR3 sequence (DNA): TGCGCCAGCAGCCCGGACAGGCTCCAAGAGACCCAGTACTTC.

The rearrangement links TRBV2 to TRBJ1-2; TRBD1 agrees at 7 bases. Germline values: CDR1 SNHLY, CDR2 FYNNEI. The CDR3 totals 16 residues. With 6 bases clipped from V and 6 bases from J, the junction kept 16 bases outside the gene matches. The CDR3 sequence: CASRGHRQGLTNGYTF. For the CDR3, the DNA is TGTGCCAGCAGAGGCCATCGACAGGGCCTAACGAATGGCTACACCTTC.

The CDR3 is CASSPGGVGGGEKLFF. CDR3 DNA sequence: TGTGCCAGCTCACCAGGAGGGGTCGGCGGTGGGGAAAAACTGTTTTTT. The V call is TRBV18, the J call TRBJ1-4; perhaps TRBD1 as D (5 bases). The CDR3 runs to 16 residues. The V end lost 2 bases, the J end lost 8 bases, and 18 bases lay between the germline ends. Germline values: CDR1 KGHSH, CDR2 LQKENI.

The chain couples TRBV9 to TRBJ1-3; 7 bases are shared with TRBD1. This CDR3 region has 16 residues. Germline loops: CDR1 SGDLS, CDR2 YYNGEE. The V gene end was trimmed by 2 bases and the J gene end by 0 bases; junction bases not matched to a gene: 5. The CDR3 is CASSVRAGGSGNTIYF. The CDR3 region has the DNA TGTGCCAGCAGCGTTCGGGCAGGGGGCTCTGGAAACACCATATATTTT.

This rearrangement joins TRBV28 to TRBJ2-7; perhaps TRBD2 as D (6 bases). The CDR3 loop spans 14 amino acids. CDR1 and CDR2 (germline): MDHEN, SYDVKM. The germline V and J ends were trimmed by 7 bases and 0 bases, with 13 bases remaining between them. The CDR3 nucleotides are TGTGCCAGCATGCGGGAATTGAGCTCCTACGAGCAGTACTTC. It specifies CASMRELSSYEQYF.

CDR3 sequence reads: CASSLGSPVNSPLHF. DNA for the CDR3: TGTGCCAGCAGCTTAGGCTCTCCGGTAAATTCACCCCTCCACTTT. The chain couples TRBV7-9 to TRBJ1-6; the D is unclear. CDR1 SEHNR and CDR2 FQNEAQ come from the germline V gene (reference sequence). The CDR3 is made up of 15 amino acids. V was cut by 1 base and J by 7 bases, with 11 bases left in between.

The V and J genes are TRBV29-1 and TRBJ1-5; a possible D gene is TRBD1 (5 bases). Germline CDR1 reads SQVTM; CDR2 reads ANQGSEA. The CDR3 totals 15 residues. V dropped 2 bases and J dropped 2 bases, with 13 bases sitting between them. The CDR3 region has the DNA TGCAGCGTTGAACTCGGCCAGGGTGGCAATCAGCCCCAGCATTTT. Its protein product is CSVELGQGGNQPQHF.

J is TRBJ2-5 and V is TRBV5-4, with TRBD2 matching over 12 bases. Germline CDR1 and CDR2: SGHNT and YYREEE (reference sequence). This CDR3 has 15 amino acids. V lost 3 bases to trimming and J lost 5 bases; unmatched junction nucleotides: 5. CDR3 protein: CASSSSGGGRETQYF. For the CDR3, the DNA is TGTGCCAGCAGCTCTAGCGGGGGGGGACGGGAGACCCAGTACTTC. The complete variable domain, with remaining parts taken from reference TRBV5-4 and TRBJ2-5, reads ETGVTQSPTHLIKTRGQQVTLRCSSQSGHNTVSWYQQALGQGPQFIFQYYREEENGRGNFPPRFSGLQFPNYSSELNVNALELDDSALYLCASSSSGGGRETQYFGPGTRLLVL.

Written as DNA, the CDR3 is TGTGCCAGTAGTACTGGGACAGAAACAGATACGCAGTATTTT. Protein: CASSTGTETDTQYF. V usage is TRBV19 and J usage is TRBJ2-3, with 7 bases identical to TRBD1. Looked up from germline, CDR1 is LNHDA and CDR2 is SQIVND (reference sequence). Trimming cost V 4 bases and J 3 bases; bases outside gene matches: 4. This CDR3 spans 14 amino acids.

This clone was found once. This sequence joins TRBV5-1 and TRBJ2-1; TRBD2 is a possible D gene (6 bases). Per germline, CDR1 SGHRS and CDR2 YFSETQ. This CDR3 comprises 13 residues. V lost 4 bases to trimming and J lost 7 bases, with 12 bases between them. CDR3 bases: TGCGCCAGCAGCGCCGGGACTGAGAATGAGCAGTTCTTC. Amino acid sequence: CASSAGTENEQFF.

The DNA of the CDR3 is TGTGCCAGCAGGGCTTCGGGGGCTTCTAATCAGCCCCAGCATTTT. It yields the protein CASRASGASNQPQHF. The genes are TRBV7-9 and TRBJ1-5, with a possible D match to TRBD1 (6 bases). Germline V gene sequence: CDR1 SEHNR, CDR2 FQNEAQ (reference sequence). The CDR3 sequence is 15 residues long. V lost 6 bases and J lost 4, with 16 bases in between. Based on the CDR3 plus reference TRBV7-9 and TRBJ1-5, the full variable domain is DTGVSQNPRHKITKRGQNVTFRCDPISEHNRLYWYRQTLGQGPEFLTYFQNEAQLEKSRLLSDRFSAERPKGSFSTLEIQRTEQGDSAMYLCASRASGASNQPQHFGDGTRLSIL.